This entry features one T cell receptor beta chain sequence. This specimen belongs to a study of blood T cell repertoires in COVID-19. Overall study: The origin of the acute and convalescent COVID-19 samples was the United States, Italy and Spain. Sources were T cells, B-cell-depleted T cells, or PBMCs; the material itself was cDNA or gDNA.

This CDR3 contains 16 residues. Trimming cost V 4 bases and J 7 bases, with 20 bases left between them. Germline V lookup: CDR1 SGHDT, CDR2 YYEEEE. Authors' processing steps: Estimated nucleated cell counts came from reference gene primer amplification. The data were produced by immunoSEQ multiplex PCR, yet TCRdb's version contains in-frame clones alone and is incomplete. The DNA was the basis for D and trimming; V, J and clone size are from that table. The sample contains about 80,000 clones, around 90% of which appear only once. The receptor's source is a woman of 80 years or more with active or convalescent COVID-19. This chain uses TRBV5-6 with TRBJ1-4, with TRBD1 as a possible D gene (5 bases). Sequencing was carried out using peripheral blood. CDR3 residues: CASSGTDTAGSEKLFF. The CDR3 coding sequence is TGTGCCAGCAGCGGGACGGACACGGCGGGGAGTGAAAAACTGTTTTTT.